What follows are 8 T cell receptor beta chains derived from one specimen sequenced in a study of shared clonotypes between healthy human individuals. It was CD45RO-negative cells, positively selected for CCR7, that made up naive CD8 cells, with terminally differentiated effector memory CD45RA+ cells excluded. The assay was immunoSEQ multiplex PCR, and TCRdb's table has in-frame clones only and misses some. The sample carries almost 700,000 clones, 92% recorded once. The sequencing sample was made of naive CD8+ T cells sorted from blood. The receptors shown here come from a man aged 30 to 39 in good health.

The CDR3 DNA follows: TGTGCCAGCTCGGCTAGCGGAAACAATGAGCAGTTCTTC. This translates into CASSASGNNEQFF. This rearrangement joins TRBV5-4 to TRBJ2-1; 7 nucleotides match TRBD2. This CDR3 has 13 amino acids. Germline loops: CDR1 SGHNT, CDR2 YYREEE (reference sequence). J lost 5 bases, V lost 7 bases, and 6 bases had no gene match.

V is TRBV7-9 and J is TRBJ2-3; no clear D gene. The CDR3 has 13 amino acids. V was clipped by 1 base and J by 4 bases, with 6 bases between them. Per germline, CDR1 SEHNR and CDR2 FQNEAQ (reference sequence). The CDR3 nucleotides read TGTGCCAGCAGCTTAGTCAGTGCAGATACGCAGTATTTT. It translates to CASSLVSADTQYF.

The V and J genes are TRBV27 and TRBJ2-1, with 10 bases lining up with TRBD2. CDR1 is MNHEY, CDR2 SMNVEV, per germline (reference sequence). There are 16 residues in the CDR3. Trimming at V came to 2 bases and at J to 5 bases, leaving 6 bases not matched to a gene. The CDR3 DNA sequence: TGTGCCAGCAGTTTACTAGCGGGAGATTTCAACAATGAGCAGTTCTTC. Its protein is CASSLLAGDFNNEQFF.

The CDR3: CASTQWTGSSYEQYF. The CDR3 bases are TGTGCCAGTACACAATGGACAGGGAGCTCCTACGAGCAGTACTTC. This chain links TRBV19 with TRBJ2-7; 8 nucleotides agree with TRBD1. The CDR3 has 15 residues. V lost 7 bases, J lost 0 bases, and 8 bases stayed unmatched. Looked up from germline, CDR1 is LNHDA and CDR2 is SQIVND (reference sequence).

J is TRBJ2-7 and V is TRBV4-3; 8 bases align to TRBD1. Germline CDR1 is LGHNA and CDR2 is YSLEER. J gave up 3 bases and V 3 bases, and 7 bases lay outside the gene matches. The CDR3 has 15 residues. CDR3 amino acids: CASSHSGTGNYEQYF. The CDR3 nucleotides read TGCGCCAGCAGCCACTCCGGGACAGGAAACTACGAGCAGTACTTC.

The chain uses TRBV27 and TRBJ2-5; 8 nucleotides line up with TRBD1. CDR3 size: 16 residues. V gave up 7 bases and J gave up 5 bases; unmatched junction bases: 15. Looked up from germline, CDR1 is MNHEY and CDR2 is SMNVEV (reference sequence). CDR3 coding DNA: TGTGCCAGCACCCCCCAGGGGGCGCGTCTGGGTGAGACCCAGTACTTC. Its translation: CASTPQGARLGETQYF.

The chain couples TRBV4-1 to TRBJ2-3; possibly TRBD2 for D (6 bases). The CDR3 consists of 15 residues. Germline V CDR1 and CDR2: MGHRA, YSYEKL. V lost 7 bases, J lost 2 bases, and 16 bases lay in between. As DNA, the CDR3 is TGCGCCAGCACGGAGCGGGTGGGGCTCACAGATACGCAGTATTTT. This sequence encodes CASTERVGLTDTQYF.

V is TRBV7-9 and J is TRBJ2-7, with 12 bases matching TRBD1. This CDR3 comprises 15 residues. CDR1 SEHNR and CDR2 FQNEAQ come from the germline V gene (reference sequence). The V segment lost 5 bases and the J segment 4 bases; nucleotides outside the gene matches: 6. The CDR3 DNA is TGTGCCAGCAGCCAAGGGGGACAGGGGGCTTACGAGCAGTACTTC. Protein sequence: CASSQGGQGAYEQYF.